What follows is one T cell receptor (beta chain) and its context. This clonotype has only a few counts. Its antigen has not been determined. No base quality values were provided; no much bigger clone lies one nucleotide off. TCR cDNA was synthesized by 5'RACE template switching, through which a universal primer site and unique molecular identifiers were introduced. Priming for cDNA synthesis came from both the TCR alpha and TCR beta constant segments. Two PCR steps were used to amplify libraries, with sample barcodes and sequencing adapters being added in the second step. Sequencing of libraries was done on Illumina HiSeq 2500 (2x100 bp) or NovaSeq (2x150 bp). Concerning the study's data processing: Demultiplexing of reads and collapsing into UMI consensus sequences were performed with MIGEC, and V(D)J alignment was carried out with MiXCR. Clonotypes responding to the vaccine were identified with edgeR on replicate PBMC samples, with the criteria of FDR below 0.01 and a log2 fold change above 5 up to day 15. Bulk clonotypes were assigned CD4 or CD8 identity according to which sequenced CD4 or CD8 repertoire held them at higher abundance. TCRdb's own reprocessing of the public reads used fastp at Q25 and MiXCR and kept productive beta chains. Each entry is one CDR3 protein sequence, shown with its most common DNA and genes. The V and J calls follow TCRdb's processing rather than the paper's. Here the sample has about 510,000 distinct CDR3 sequences; just over 20% occur a single time. Around 17% of the sample lies in the top ten.

These data originate in a study of T cells after yellow fever vaccination (dated by TCRdb to about 2019). With regard to the full study: The SMART-Seq v4 Ultra Low Input RNA kit was used to prepare libraries from fractions with low cell numbers. To follow T-cell clones before and after primary and booster YFV17D yellow fever vaccination, bulk TCR alpha and beta repertoires were sequenced over time. Two healthy male donors, one aged 18 to 30 and one aged 30 to 40 years, made up the cohort. Blood was collected at multiple timepoints before and after primary and secondary immunization, and bulk PBMC replicates and cell subsets were isolated. Overall study results and their limits: A small fraction of clonotypes appeared in both the CD4 and CD8 compartments, likely as a result of convergent recombination. The study included only two donors, which limits how far the findings can be generalized. Compared with the primary T-cell response, the secondary T-cell response was faster but weaker, reaching its peak on day 5 rather than on day 15. Most clones expanded after primary vaccination (approximately 96% of CD4 and 80% to 90% of CD8) were re-detected after the booster, suggesting that broad memory maintenance occurred. Computational filtering was needed because FACS-sorted repertoires could contain abundant contaminating clonotypes from the bulk population.

The sample's treatment or condition, from its label and the paper: live attenuated yellow fever vaccine strain. At each blood-draw timepoint, two biological replicates of bulk PBMCs were collected. PBMCs were isolated from peripheral blood using a standard Ficoll-Paque protocol. TriZol was used to extract RNA from bulk PBMCs, from CD4 and CD8 fractions, and from dextramer-positive and dextramer-negative fractions. The source was PBMCs, collected approximately 22 days after the first yellow fever vaccination. This TCR was recovered from a man aged 18 to 29 who received the YFV17D yellow fever vaccine.

The DNA is as follows: TGTGCCAGCAGCTTCTTAGCGGGGGAGGCGAACACCGGGGAGCTGTTTTTT. The resulting protein is CASSFLAGEANTGELFF. This chain is built from TRBV7-6 and TRBJ2-2; 9 bases in the junction line up with TRBD2. Looking up the germline V gene yields CDR1 SGHVS and CDR2 FNYEAQ. The CDR3 holds 17 amino acids from the cysteine to the phenylalanine. The DNA shown is the 51-base CDR3, in frame from base 1. The V end gives up 3 bases and the J end 0 bases, leaving 5 bases in the junction not matched to a gene.